The T cell receptor beta chain under discussion was sequenced for a study of T cell responses to AZD1222 COVID-19 vaccine. General study points: Distributed over spike, vaccine-associated CD4 TCRs predominated at 160-218 and 743-854. The donors showed a predominance of white British ancestry and of females, with possible underestimation of clonal diversity. Baseline serology detected seropositivity in only five or six AZD1222 recipients.

The CDR3 has 13 residues. V lost 8 bases and J 4 bases, leaving 11 bases between the germline ends. CDR1 and CDR2 (germline): SGHNT, YENEEA. A remark on this clone: Its antigen is as yet unknown.

Generated by immunoSEQ multiplex PCR, the TCRdb table keeps only in-frame clones and is missing some. Here the sample spans some 120,000 clones, about 88% being singletons. The sequencing used peripheral blood, collected on day 0 of AZD1222 vaccination. The receptor was derived from an adult in good health. The gene calls are TRBV11-3 and TRBJ1-4; the D gene is possibly TRBD1 (5 bases). CDR3 sequence: CASRGSNNEKLFF. Written as DNA, the CDR3 is TGTGCCAGCCGGGGGTCAAATAATGAAAAACTGTTTTTT.